A selection of T cell receptor beta chains follows, all from one sample in a study of T cell responses to AZD1222 COVID-19 vaccine. Here immunoSEQ multiplex PCR was the method, and the copy in TCRdb shows in-frame clones only, minus some. The sample has about 98,000 clones, 70% to 90% seen once; the top ten hold approximately 5%. Sequences were derived from peripheral blood, sampled on day 0 of AZD1222 vaccination. The receptor set was obtained from an adult in good health. Each CDR3 is given with its conserved first and last residue. The order of the fields is CDR3 DNA, CDR3 protein, clone size, D gene, J gene, V gene. The D gene is left open where the match is weak. Clone size appears in some rows only: once, few, many, or a class for an expanded clone.

CDR3 DNA: TGTGCCAGCAGTAGGACAGGGTTGGCCGGGGAGCTGTTTTTT
CDR3 protein: CASSRTGLAGELFF
clone size: once
D gene: TRBD1
J gene: TRBJ2-2
V gene: TRBV9

CDR3 DNA: TGTGCCAGCAGTTTAAGTGAGACAGCTGGAAACACCATATATTTT
CDR3 protein: CASSLSETAGNTIYF
clone size: few
D gene: .
J gene: TRBJ1-3
V gene: TRBV28

CDR3 DNA: TGTGCCAGCAGCCACAACAGGGATCAGCCCCAGCATTTT
CDR3 protein: CASSHNRDQPQHF
clone size: .
D gene: .
J gene: TRBJ1-5
V gene: TRBV7-8

CDR3 DNA: TGTGCCAGCAGTTATGGGGGCTACGACGAGCAGTACTTC
CDR3 protein: CASSYGGYDEQYF
clone size: .
D gene: .
J gene: TRBJ2-7
V gene: TRBV12-3/TRBV12-4

CDR3 DNA: TGTGCCACCCGGGACAGGAGTCGAAATGAGCAGTTCTTC
CDR3 protein: CATRDRSRNEQFF
clone size: .
D gene: TRBD1
J gene: TRBJ2-1
V gene: TRBV19

CDR3 DNA: TGTGCCAGCAGTCGAAAGGACAGGGGGCGCAGGACTGAAGCTTTCTTT
CDR3 protein: CASSRKDRGRRTEAFF
clone size: .
D gene: TRBD1
J gene: TRBJ1-1
V gene: TRBV6-6

CDR3 DNA: TGCGCCAGCGTCCGGGAAGGGCCCGGGGAGCTGTTTTTT
CDR3 protein: CASVREGPGELFF
clone size: .
D gene: .
J gene: TRBJ2-2
V gene: TRBV5-1

CDR3 DNA: TGTGCCAGCAGCGTCGGAGCCCCGAACACTGAAGCTTTCTTT
CDR3 protein: CASSVGAPNTEAFF
clone size: few
D gene: .
J gene: TRBJ1-1
V gene: TRBV9

CDR3 DNA: TGTGCCAGCAGCCAACCTGGAAGCAATCAGCCCCAGCATTTT
CDR3 protein: CASSQPGSNQPQHF
clone size: .
D gene: .
J gene: TRBJ1-5
V gene: TRBV6-1

CDR3 DNA: TGTGCCAGCCATAGGAGAGGCTACACCTTC
CDR3 protein: CASHRRGYTF
clone size: .
D gene: .
J gene: TRBJ1-2
V gene: TRBV28

CDR3 DNA: TGTGCCAGCAGCTTGGGCCCGGGTTCGAGTGGCTACACCTTC
CDR3 protein: CASSLGPGSSGYTF
clone size: .
D gene: .
J gene: TRBJ1-2
V gene: TRBV5-4

CDR3 DNA: TGTGCCAGCACACTAGCGGGAGGGGTAAATGAGCAGTTCTTC
CDR3 protein: CASTLAGGVNEQFF
clone size: .
D gene: TRBD2
J gene: TRBJ2-1
V gene: TRBV27

CDR3 DNA: TGTGCCAGCAGGCCTACCCCGGGACAGCTAAAACCGTACGAGCAGTACTTC
CDR3 protein: CASRPTPGQLKPYEQYF
clone size: .
D gene: TRBD1
J gene: TRBJ2-7
V gene: TRBV6-2/TRBV6-3

CDR3 DNA: TGCAGCACCTGGACAGCCAATTACAATGAGCAGTTCTTC
CDR3 protein: CSTWTANYNEQFF
clone size: .
D gene: .
J gene: TRBJ2-1
V gene: TRBV29-1

CDR3 DNA: TGTGCCAGCAGTGATTTGACAGGGACCTTTACTGAAGCTTTCTTT
CDR3 protein: CASSDLTGTFTEAFF
clone size: .
D gene: TRBD1
J gene: TRBJ1-1
V gene: TRBV6-1

CDR3 DNA: TGTGCCAGCAGCTTGGAGGCAGGGAGCACTGAAGCTTTCTTT
CDR3 protein: CASSLEAGSTEAFF
clone size: .
D gene: .
J gene: TRBJ1-1
V gene: TRBV5-4

CDR3 DNA: TGCGCCAGCAGCCCGGGAGGGCTTTACGAGCAGTACTTC
CDR3 protein: CASSPGGLYEQYF
clone size: .
D gene: TRBD2
J gene: TRBJ2-7
V gene: TRBV5-1

CDR3 DNA: TGTGCCAGCAGCTTACCGGGACAGAGCTCCTACGAGCAGTACTTC
CDR3 protein: CASSLPGQSSYEQYF
clone size: .
D gene: TRBD1
J gene: TRBJ2-7
V gene: TRBV7-8

CDR3 DNA: TGTGCCAGCAGCTCCGGGACAGGGCCCCAAGAGACCCAGTACTTC
CDR3 protein: CASSSGTGPQETQYF
clone size: .
D gene: TRBD1
J gene: TRBJ2-5
V gene: TRBV11-2

CDR3 DNA: TGTGCCATCAGTGGGGGACAGGACAACACTGAAGCTTTCTTT
CDR3 protein: CAISGGQDNTEAFF
clone size: .
D gene: TRBD1
J gene: TRBJ1-1
V gene: TRBV10-3

CDR3 DNA: TGTGCCAGCAGCCCAAGCTACTTAGACTACGAGCAGTACTTC
CDR3 protein: CASSPSYLDYEQYF
clone size: .
D gene: .
J gene: TRBJ2-7
V gene: TRBV14

CDR3 DNA: TGTGCCAGCAGCCCCCAGCGGGAGGGCCCCGGGGAGCTGTTTTTT
CDR3 protein: CASSPQREGPGELFF
clone size: .
D gene: TRBD2
J gene: TRBJ2-2
V gene: TRBV4-2